The 24 T cell receptor beta chains below come from one sample, sequenced in a study of T cells in Graves' hyperthyroidism and ophthalmopathy (dated by TCRdb to between 2019 and 2020). Library preparation was by multiplex PCR. Sequencing was carried out with an Illumina HiSeq 2000. Amplification of TCR beta CDR3 regions was carried out from RNA transcripts. For the first round of RT-PCR on the TCR CDR3, the HTBI primer set was used together with the Qiagen OneStep RT-PCR kit. TCRdb reanalyzed the raw reads on its own, using fastp at Q25 for trimming and MiXCR for clone calling, and kept in-frame beta chains. Each CDR3 protein appears once, grouped with its most common genes and DNA. This sample lists 480,000 or so distinct CDR3 sequences; 46% were detected once. The ten largest make up 35% to 50% of the sample. Sequenced material: peripheral blood or thyroid tissue (not recorded which). The origin of the receptors is an adult woman with Graves' disease, either hyperthyroidism or ophthalmopathy (not recorded which).

This clonotype was seen many times. The chain joins TRBV5-8 to TRBJ1-1; TRBD1 matches at 7 bases. The CDR3 is made up of 15 amino acids. Germline-derived CDR1 and CDR2 are SGHTS and YDEGEE. The trim removed 2 bases at V and 1 base at J, leaving 5 bases unmatched. For the CDR3, the DNA is TGTGCCAGCAGCTTTCCCTCAGGGGGGAACACTGAAGCTTTCTTT. Translated, it gives CASSFPSGGNTEAFF.

V gene TRBV20-1 combines with J gene TRBJ2-7; 7 bases are shared with TRBD1. Germline lookup yields CDR1 DFQATT and CDR2 SNEGSKA (reference sequence). The CDR3 length is 13 residues. V was clipped by 0 bases and J by 2 bases; unmatched bases: 1. The CDR3 is CSAREGQTYEQYF. CDR3 sequence (DNA): TGCAGTGCTAGAGAGGGACAGACCTACGAGCAGTACTTC.

The chain carries TRBV7-2 and TRBJ1-1; the D is unclear. The CDR3 covers 14 residues. Germline CDR1 and CDR2: SGHTA and FQGNSA. The germline V and J ends were trimmed by 5 bases and 3 bases, with 13 bases remaining between them. Written as DNA, the CDR3 is TGTGCCAGCAGCAAAGGGCTATTGGACACTGAAGCTTTCTTT. Translation: CASSKGLLDTEAFF.

This clonotype was observed at least ten times. The gene calls are TRBV2 and TRBJ2-7; 12 bases are a match to TRBD2. The germline V gene encodes CDR1 SNHLY and CDR2 FYNNEI. The length of the CDR3 is 15 residues. V shed 5 bases and J 0 bases; nucleotides not matched to a gene: 2. The CDR3 sequence is CASSQLAGGSYEQYF. CDR3 DNA: TGTGCCAGCAGTCAACTAGCGGGAGGCTCCTACGAGCAGTACTTC.

This clonotype was detected only a few times. V is TRBV19 and J is TRBJ1-2, with D tentatively TRBD1 (5 bases). Germline CDR1 and CDR2: LNHDA and SQIVND (reference sequence). V was cut by 7 bases and J by 4 bases, with 16 bases left in between. The CDR3 loop spans 14 amino acids. This CDR3 reads CASNAGRSFYGYTF. CDR3 DNA: TGTGCCAGTAACGCAGGGAGAAGTTTCTATGGCTACACCTTC.

The J gene is TRBJ1-1, the V gene TRBV20-1; D remains ambiguous. Germline V gives CDR1 DFQATT, CDR2 SNEGSKA (reference sequence). Trimming removed 0 bases at V and 1 base at J, with 12 bases between. The CDR3 is 15 residues long. The CDR3 sequence is CSARERAKWNTEAFF. The CDR3 nucleotides are TGCAGTGCTAGAGAAAGGGCAAAATGGAACACTGAAGCTTTCTTT.

This chain uses TRBV25-1 with TRBJ1-4, with TRBD1 identical over 8 bases. CDR1 is MGHDK, CDR2 SYGVNS, per germline. This CDR3 region has 14 residues. The ends lost 5 bases at V and 5 bases at J; junction bases unmatched: 4. CDR3 region: CASSFRTGNEKLFF. The CDR3 DNA is TGTGCCAGCAGTTTTCGGACAGGGAATGAAAAACTGTTTTTT.

The chain is built from TRBV10-3 and TRBJ1-1, with a weak D call TRBD1 (5 bases). There are 17 residues in the CDR3. Germline V gene lookup returns CDR1 ENHRY and CDR2 SYGVKD. The V end lost 0 bases, the J end lost 3 bases, and 17 bases lay between the germline ends. The CDR3 DNA reads as TGTGCCATCAGTGAGTCGATTACCGGGGGAAGTTACACTGAAGCTTTCTTT. The encoded protein is CAISESITGGSYTEAFF.

This chain links TRBV7-9 with TRBJ2-1, with a weak D call TRBD1 (5 bases). CDR1 SEHNR and CDR2 FQNEAQ come from the germline V gene (reference sequence). V dropped 5 bases and J dropped 0 bases, with 14 bases sitting between them. This CDR3 region has 16 residues. CDR3 DNA: TGTGCCAGCAGCGTAAGGACACTCAGCTCCTACAATGAGCAGTTCTTC. Translated: CASSVRTLSSYNEQFF.

V is TRBV10-3 and J is TRBJ1-1; TRBD1 agrees at 9 bases. The J segment lost 6 bases and the V segment lost 2 bases, leaving 4 bases of the junction unmatched. The CDR3 consists of 14 residues. Per germline, CDR1 ENHRY and CDR2 SYGVKD. The CDR3 coding sequence is TGTGCCATCAGTGAGCTTCGGACAGGGGCTGAAGCTTTCTTT. It is translated as CAISELRTGAEAFF.

This clonotype was picked up many times. The rearrangement joins TRBV12-3 or TRBV12-4 to TRBJ1-1, with D maybe TRBD1 (5 bases). The germline V and J ends were trimmed by 4 bases and 6 bases, with 12 bases remaining between them. CDR3 length: 13 residues. The CDR3 here is CASSSQGEAEAFF. CDR3 in DNA: TGTGCCAGCAGTTCTCAGGGAGAGGCTGAAGCTTTCTTT.

At least ten counts were recorded for this clonotype. The chain recombines TRBV20-1 with TRBJ1-4; D not certain. Between the trimmed V and J ends, which lost 4 bases and 6 bases, there was a span of 12 bases. CDR3 length equals 13 residues. Germline V gives CDR1 DFQATT, CDR2 SNEGSKA (reference sequence). Here the CDR3 DNA reads TGCAGTGCTACCCGTCGCCCGGATGAAAAACTGTTTTTT. Translation gives CSATRRPDEKLFF.

This chain connects TRBV29-1 to TRBJ1-2; the match to TRBD1 covers 8 bases. The CDR3 loop spans 12 amino acids. Germline values: CDR1 SQVTM, CDR2 ANQGSEA. Trimming cost V 4 bases and J 3 bases; bases outside gene matches: 1. The CDR3 protein is CSVVDRDYGYTF. In nucleotides, the CDR3 is TGCAGCGTTGTGGACAGGGACTATGGCTACACCTTC.

Note on this clonotype: One junction end does not reproduce the germline sequence, and a read error may be involved. This chain links TRBV7-6 with TRBJ1-2; maybe TRBD1 (6 bases). Germline loops: CDR1 SGHVS, CDR2 FNYEAQ. This CDR3 has 15 amino acids. The CDR3 loop reads CASSLAGTSNYGYTF. CDR3 nucleotides: TGTGCCAGCAGCCTAGCCGGGACAAGCAACTATGGCTACACCTTC.

This clonotype is a singleton in its sample. The J gene is TRBJ2-5, the V gene TRBV5-1, with D possibly TRBD1 on 6 matching bases. Trimming took off 3 bases at V and 2 bases at J, with 17 bases between the two ends. Germline V gives CDR1 SGHRS, CDR2 YFSETQ. This CDR3 has 16 residues. CDR3 in amino acids: CASSSMDSQGQETQYF. CDR3 bases: TGCGCCAGCAGCTCGATGGACAGTCAGGGACAAGAGACCCAGTACTTC.

The V call is TRBV2, the J call TRBJ1-2; 7 positions match TRBD1. Unmatched junction bases numbered 12, after V lost 10 bases and J lost 1 base. Germline V lookup: CDR1 SNHLY, CDR2 FYNNEI. This CDR3 is built from 15 residues. The CDR3 spells CATFPDRPINYGYTF. The CDR3 DNA is TGTGCCACCTTCCCGGACAGGCCGATTAACTATGGCTACACCTTC.

The chain uses TRBV10-3 and TRBJ2-7; D is perhaps TRBD1 (5 bases). V gave up 4 bases and J gave up 11 bases, with 12 bases separating them. The V gene's germline CDR1 is ENHRY and CDR2 SYGVKD. The CDR3 totals 11 residues. The CDR3 spells CAISAQTAKYF. CDR3 nucleotide sequence: TGTGCCATCAGTGCGCAGACAGCCAAGTACTTC.

The table lists this clonotype with many counts. As DNA, the CDR3 is TGTGCCAGTAGTATTGGGGCGGGCTATGGCTACACCTTC. Translation: CASSIGAGYGYTF. The J gene is TRBJ1-2, the V gene TRBV19, with D maybe TRBD1 (5 bases). CDR1 is LNHDA and CDR2 is SQIVND in the germline V gene (reference sequence). V lost 3 bases to trimming and J lost 4 bases, with 9 bases between them. The CDR3 consists of 13 residues.

Details on this clonotype: A much larger clone lies one base from this, so it may be a read error. The chain is built from TRBV5-1 and TRBJ2-7; D gene uncertain. Germline CDR1 reads SGHRS; CDR2 reads YFSETQ. This CDR3 has 14 residues. Here the CDR3 DNA reads TGCGCCAGCAGCTTCGTAGAGCGATCCTATGAGCAGTACTTC. It encodes CASSFVERSYEQYF.

This clonotype has at least ten counts. The chain is built from TRBV7-2 and TRBJ2-5, with D tentatively TRBD1 (6 bases). V was cut by 4 bases and J by 9 bases, with 18 bases left in between. The CDR3 has 14 residues. Germline V gene sequence: CDR1 SGHTA, CDR2 FQGNSA. The DNA of the CDR3 is TGTGCCAGCAGCTCCGACAGGCGGCTTGGGGCCCAGTACTTC. Translated: CASSSDRRLGAQYF. Combining the CDR3 with reference TRBV7-2 and TRBJ2-5 gives the whole variable domain GAGVSQSPSNKVTEKGKDVELRCDPISGHTALYWYRQSLGQGLEFLIYFQGNSAPDKSGLPSDRFSAERTGGSVSTLTIQRTQQEDSAVYLCASSSDRRLGAQYFGPGTRLLVL.

This clonotype appeared once. The chain joins TRBV12-3 or TRBV12-4 to TRBJ1-1; 7 bases are shared with TRBD1. The CDR3 is made up of 15 amino acids. The ends lost 5 bases at V and 0 bases at J; junction bases unmatched: 6. The CDR3 protein is CASSIPGQMNTEAFF. The CDR3 DNA is TGTGCCAGCAGTATACCGGGACAGATGAACACTGAAGCTTTCTTT.

V usage is TRBV29-1 and J usage is TRBJ2-7, with D possibly matching TRBD2 (7 bases). Germline lookup yields CDR1 SQVTM and CDR2 ANQGSEA. V lost 6 bases and J 4 bases, leaving 19 bases between the germline ends. The CDR3 consists of 14 residues. CDR3 DNA sequence: TGCAGCGTAGGACTAGGGGGAACAGTGTACGAGCAGTACTTC. Translating it yields CSVGLGGTVYEQYF.

The rearrangement joins TRBV25-1 to TRBJ1-5; a possible D gene is TRBD1 (5 bases). From germline, CDR1 is MGHDK and CDR2 SYGVNS. This CDR3 has 13 residues. Trimming shortened V by 8 bases and J by 2 bases, and 10 bases separated the two germline ends. The CDR3 nucleotides read TGTGCCAGCGGACACGATGGCAATCAGCCCCAGCATTTT. As protein: CASGHDGNQPQHF.

The rearrangement joins TRBV7-3 to TRBJ1-1; perhaps TRBD1 as D (5 bases). This CDR3 is 12 amino acids long. Germline V CDR1 and CDR2: SGHTA, FQGTGA. V gave up 3 bases and J gave up 7 bases, with 9 bases separating them. The CDR3 loop is CASSLGLHEAFF. In DNA form, the CDR3 reads TGTGCCAGCAGCTTGGGACTTCATGAAGCTTTCTTT.